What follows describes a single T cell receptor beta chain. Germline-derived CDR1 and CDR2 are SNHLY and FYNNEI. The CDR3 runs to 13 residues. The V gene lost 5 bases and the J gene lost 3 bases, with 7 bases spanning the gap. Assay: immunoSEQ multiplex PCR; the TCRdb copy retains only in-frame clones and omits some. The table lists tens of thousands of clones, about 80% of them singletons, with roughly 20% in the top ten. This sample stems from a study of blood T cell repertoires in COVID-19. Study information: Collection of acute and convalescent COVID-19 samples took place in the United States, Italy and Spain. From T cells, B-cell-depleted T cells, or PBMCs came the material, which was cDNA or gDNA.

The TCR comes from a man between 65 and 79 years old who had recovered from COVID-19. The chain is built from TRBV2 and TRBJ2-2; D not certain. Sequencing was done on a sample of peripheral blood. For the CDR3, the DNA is TGTGCCAGCAGTAAACAAGACACCGGGGAGCTGTTTTTT. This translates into CASSKQDTGELFF.